These 7 T cell receptor beta chains share one sample of origin, sequenced in a study of T-cell memory formation after mild COVID-19. TCRdb reprocessed the 5' RACE reads with MiXCR, giving one entry per CDR3 protein. The data hold 550,000 to 700,000 distinct CDR3 sequences, with 17% observed a single time. Material for sequencing was PBMCs or a T cell subset sorted from them (not recorded which). The receptors here all came from an adult woman who had mild COVID-19 (a few samples of this study predate the infection). Cell type and time point are not known.

This sequence joins TRBV5-1 and TRBJ2-3; 11 nucleotides line up with TRBD2. The CDR3 consists of 17 residues. Trimming cost V 1 base and J 6 bases; bases outside gene matches: 10. The germline V gene encodes CDR1 SGHRS and CDR2 YFSETQ. This CDR3 reads CASSLNVAGGHRDTQYF. The CDR3 DNA sequence: TGCGCCAGCAGCTTGAACGTAGCGGGGGGGCATAGGGATACGCAGTATTTT.

Ten or more counts support this clonotype. The chain links TRBV7-2 to TRBJ2-7; TRBD2 aligns across 12 bases. The germline V gene has CDR1 SGHTA and CDR2 FQGNSA. The CDR3 is 15 amino acids. With V trimmed by 0 bases and J by 6 bases, 3 bases remained unmatched. This chain's CDR3 is CASSLAASGRGEQYF. DNA for the CDR3: TGTGCCAGCAGCTTAGCCGCTAGCGGGAGGGGCGAGCAGTACTTC. Looking up the rest from reference TRBV7-2 and TRBJ2-7 gives the full variable domain: GAGVSQSPSNKVTEKGKDVELRCDPISGHTALYWYRQSLGQGLEFLIYFQGNSAPDKSGLPSDRFSAERTGGSVSTLTIQRTQQEDSAVYLCASSLAASGRGEQYFGPGTRLTVT.

The chain joins TRBV3-1 to TRBJ2-7, with 8 nucleotides matching TRBD1. CDR3 length: 15 residues. The germline V gene has CDR1 LGHDT and CDR2 YNNKEL (reference sequence). The ends lost 4 bases at V and 5 bases at J; junction bases unmatched: 10. The CDR3 nucleotides are TGTGCCAGCAGCCGAGGCCAGGGGGCTCCCAACGAGCAGTACTTC. This codes for CASSRGQGAPNEQYF.

The chain joins TRBV19 to TRBJ2-4; D tentatively reads TRBD1 or TRBD2 (6 bases each). Per germline, CDR1 LNHDA and CDR2 SQIVND (reference sequence). The CDR3 covers 11 residues. Trimming left V 9 bases short and J 13 bases short, with 16 bases between. The DNA of the CDR3 is TGTGCCAGCTCCCGGGGGCCACAACAGTACTTC. Its protein product is CASSRGPQQYF.

This clonotype was picked up many times. The J gene is TRBJ2-7, the V gene TRBV3-1; 7 bases align to TRBD2. CDR1 is LGHDT and CDR2 is YNNKEL in the germline V gene (reference sequence). J gave up 3 bases and V 5 bases, and 4 bases lay outside the gene matches. The CDR3 has 13 amino acids. CDR3 in amino acids: CASSGGGNYEQYF. The CDR3 bases are TGTGCCAGCAGCGGGGGGGGAAACTACGAGCAGTACTTC.

The chain couples TRBV5-1 to TRBJ2-7; D perhaps matches TRBD1 (5 bases). Germline values: CDR1 SGHRS, CDR2 YFSETQ. The CDR3 loop spans 13 amino acids. The V end was cut by 5 bases, the J end by 0 bases, with 9 bases between. CDR3 nucleotides: TGCGCCAGCAGGGACATGAGCTCCTACGAGCAGTACTTC. This encodes CASRDMSSYEQYF.

This clonotype was seen a few times. The V call is TRBV27, the J call TRBJ2-7; 11 bases fit TRBD1. J was trimmed by 3 bases and V by 2 bases; bases with no gene match: 9. Germline V gene lookup returns CDR1 MNHEY and CDR2 SMNVEV (reference sequence). The CDR3 extends over 17 amino acids. CDR3 DNA: TGTGCCAGCAGTTTAAACGCCCAGGGGACAGGGGGCTACGAGCAGTACTTC. Its protein product is CASSLNAQGTGGYEQYF.